This is a list of T cell receptor beta chains from one sample in a study of blood T cells in healthy people across ages. Using its own MiXCR run on the 5' RACE reads, TCRdb lists one record per CDR3 protein. The data contain around 1.1 million distinct CDR3 sequences, around two fifths of them singletons. Material for sequencing was blood. The receptor source for this set is a young man in good health. Each CDR3 is given with its conserved first and last residue. The order of the fields is J gene, clone size, V gene, D gene, CDR3 protein, CDR3 DNA. A D gene is named only where the DNA matches it firmly. Expanded clones are given a class, and other clones once, few, many or no size at all.

j_gene: TRBJ2-7
abundance: once
v_gene: TRBV11-1
d_gene: TRBD1
CDR3aa: CASSITGAYEQYF
CDR3nt: TGTGCCAGCAGCATTACAGGGGCTTACGAGCAGTACTTC

j_gene: TRBJ2-1
abundance: NA
v_gene: TRBV7-2
d_gene: NA
CDR3aa: CASSLVLPAIEQFF
CDR3nt: TGTGCCAGCAGCTTAGTGCTACCAGCAATTGAGCAGTTCTTC

j_gene: TRBJ2-5
abundance: many
v_gene: TRBV20-1
d_gene: NA
CDR3aa: CSARDLGETQYF
CDR3nt: TGCAGTGCTAGAGATCTGGGAGAGACCCAGTACTTC

j_gene: TRBJ1-6
abundance: NA
v_gene: TRBV2
d_gene: NA
CDR3aa: CASSVGDSPLHF
CDR3nt: TGTGCCAGCAGTGTTGGTGATTCACCCCTCCACTTT

j_gene: TRBJ2-3
abundance: NA
v_gene: TRBV5-6
d_gene: NA
CDR3aa: CASSLQGLGTDTQYF
CDR3nt: TGTGCCAGCAGCTTGCAGGGTTTGGGCACAGATACGCAGTATTTT

j_gene: TRBJ1-4
abundance: NA
v_gene: TRBV3-1
d_gene: NA
CDR3aa: CASSQENRVEKLFF
CDR3nt: TGTGCCAGCAGCCAAGAGAACCGGGTCGAAAAACTGTTTTTT

j_gene: TRBJ1-1
abundance: NA
v_gene: TRBV20-1
d_gene: TRBD1
CDR3aa: CSAMKRQGANTEAFF
CDR3nt: TGCAGTGCGATGAAACGACAGGGGGCAAACACTGAAGCTTTCTTT

j_gene: TRBJ2-5
abundance: few
v_gene: TRBV4-3
d_gene: NA
CDR3aa: CASSQDAGVLQETQYF
CDR3nt: TGCGCCAGCAGCCAAGATGCAGGGGTACTCCAAGAGACCCAGTACTTC

j_gene: TRBJ2-5
abundance: few
v_gene: TRBV2
d_gene: NA
CDR3aa: CASTTRRGETQYF
CDR3nt: TGTGCCAGCACCACTAGGCGTGGTGAGACCCAGTACTTC

j_gene: TRBJ2-7
abundance: few
v_gene: TRBV12-3/TRBV12-4
d_gene: NA
CDR3aa: CASTRASGALYNEQYF
CDR3nt: TGTGCCAGCACCCGAGCCTCGGGGGCGTTATACAATGAGCAGTACTTC

j_gene: TRBJ2-7
abundance: NA
v_gene: TRBV7-9
d_gene: TRBD1
CDR3aa: CASSLHDRGREQYF
CDR3nt: TGTGCCAGCAGCTTACATGACAGGGGGAGAGAGCAGTACTTC

j_gene: TRBJ1-5
abundance: few
v_gene: TRBV6-2/TRBV6-3
d_gene: TRBD1
CDR3aa: CASSPSGTGSNQPQHF
CDR3nt: TGTGCCAGCAGTCCTAGCGGGACAGGTAGCAATCAGCCCCAGCATTTT

j_gene: TRBJ2-3
abundance: few
v_gene: TRBV15
d_gene: NA
CDR3aa: CATSREIPIADTQYF
CDR3nt: TGTGCCACCAGCAGAGAAATACCGATCGCAGATACGCAGTATTTT

j_gene: TRBJ1-5
abundance: NA
v_gene: TRBV5-1
d_gene: NA
CDR3aa: CASSLGGREQPQHF
CDR3nt: TGCGCCAGCAGCTTGGGGGGCCGGGAACAGCCCCAGCATTTT

j_gene: TRBJ1-1
abundance: few
v_gene: TRBV29-1
d_gene: NA
CDR3aa: CSVTTRGTQAFF
CDR3nt: TGCAGCGTCACTACTAGGGGGACGCAGGCTTTCTTT

j_gene: TRBJ1-5
abundance: NA
v_gene: TRBV28
d_gene: NA
CDR3aa: CASSPPGVGQPQHF
CDR3nt: TGTGCCAGCAGCCCGCCGGGGGTGGGTCAGCCCCAGCATTTT

j_gene: TRBJ1-2
abundance: few
v_gene: TRBV5-1
d_gene: NA
CDR3aa: CASSLAGREDYGYTF
CDR3nt: TGCGCCAGCAGCTTGGCGGGCAGGGAAGACTATGGCTACACCTTC

j_gene: TRBJ2-3
abundance: NA
v_gene: TRBV20-1
d_gene: TRBD1
CDR3aa: CSARDQGQGPTDTQYF
CDR3nt: TGCAGTGCTAGAGATCAGGGACAGGGTCCCACAGATACGCAGTATTTT

j_gene: TRBJ2-1
abundance: many
v_gene: TRBV5-1
d_gene: NA
CDR3aa: CASSFRQDTYNEQFF
CDR3nt: TGCGCCAGCAGCTTCCGACAGGATACCTACAATGAGCAGTTCTTC

j_gene: TRBJ2-6
abundance: few
v_gene: TRBV20-1
d_gene: TRBD1
CDR3aa: CSAKGQAESGANVLTF
CDR3nt: TGCAGTGCTAAGGGACAGGCAGAATCTGGGGCCAACGTCCTGACTTTC

j_gene: TRBJ2-5
abundance: NA
v_gene: TRBV7-8
d_gene: NA
CDR3aa: CASSLSGLETQYF
CDR3nt: TGTGCCAGCAGCCTATCGGGGCTAGAGACCCAGTACTTC

j_gene: TRBJ2-7
abundance: NA
v_gene: TRBV12-3/TRBV12-4
d_gene: NA
CDR3aa: CAIDRDDSYEQYF
CDR3nt: TGTGCCATCGACCGGGACGACTCCTACGAGCAGTACTTC

j_gene: TRBJ2-1
abundance: NA
v_gene: TRBV12-3/TRBV12-4
d_gene: TRBD2
CDR3aa: CASSPPGLAGYNEQFF
CDR3nt: TGTGCCAGCAGTCCTCCGGGACTAGCGGGGTACAATGAGCAGTTCTTC

j_gene: TRBJ1-1
abundance: few
v_gene: TRBV12-3/TRBV12-4
d_gene: NA
CDR3aa: CASSLSQANTEAFF
CDR3nt: TGTGCCAGCAGTTTAAGCCAGGCGAACACTGAAGCTTTCTTT

j_gene: TRBJ2-1
abundance: NA
v_gene: TRBV20-1
d_gene: NA
CDR3aa: CSAKGPMGANEQFF
CDR3nt: TGCAGTGCTAAGGGACCAATGGGTGCTAATGAGCAGTTCTTC

j_gene: TRBJ2-1
abundance: few
v_gene: TRBV6-5
d_gene: TRBD1
CDR3aa: CASSTWTGIDEQFF
CDR3nt: TGTGCCAGCAGTACATGGACAGGGATCGATGAGCAGTTCTTC

j_gene: TRBJ2-7
abundance: many
v_gene: TRBV4-2
d_gene: NA
CDR3aa: CASSQSAIGYYEQYF
CDR3nt: TGTGCCAGCAGCCAATCCGCCATCGGGTACTACGAGCAGTACTTC

j_gene: TRBJ1-2
abundance: many
v_gene: TRBV4-3
d_gene: NA
CDR3aa: CASSQDTPGNYGYTF
CDR3nt: TGCGCCAGCAGCCAAGATACGCCGGGCAACTATGGCTACACCTTC

j_gene: TRBJ1-2
abundance: many
v_gene: TRBV25-1
d_gene: NA
CDR3aa: CASIGARVEYGYTF
CDR3nt: TGTGCCAGCATCGGGGCCAGGGTAGAGTATGGCTACACCTTC

j_gene: TRBJ1-1
abundance: NA
v_gene: TRBV9
d_gene: NA
CDR3aa: CASSVETVAEAFF
CDR3nt: TGTGCCAGCAGCGTAGAAACCGTCGCTGAAGCTTTCTTT

j_gene: TRBJ2-3
abundance: few
v_gene: TRBV7-2
d_gene: NA
CDR3aa: CASSYSGPRTDTQYF
CDR3nt: TGTGCCAGCAGTTATTCAGGACCTCGCACAGATACGCAGTATTTT

j_gene: TRBJ1-1
abundance: NA
v_gene: TRBV4-2
d_gene: TRBD1
CDR3aa: CASSPQTGEGTEAFF
CDR3nt: TGTGCCAGCAGCCCTCAGACAGGGGAGGGTACTGAAGCTTTCTTT

j_gene: TRBJ2-1
abundance: many
v_gene: TRBV5-1
d_gene: NA
CDR3aa: CASSLEGGGYNEQFF
CDR3nt: TGCGCCAGCAGCTTGGAGGGCGGCGGCTACAATGAGCAGTTCTTC

j_gene: TRBJ1-6
abundance: few
v_gene: TRBV20-1
d_gene: NA
CDR3aa: CSALQGAPNSPLHF
CDR3nt: TGCAGTGCCCTACAGGGCGCACCAAATTCACCCCTCCACTTT

j_gene: TRBJ2-7
abundance: NA
v_gene: TRBV6-5
d_gene: TRBD1
CDR3aa: CASSYTGTGGNEQYF
CDR3nt: TGTGCCAGCAGTTACACTGGGACAGGGGGCAATGAGCAGTACTTC

j_gene: TRBJ2-3
abundance: NA
v_gene: TRBV12-3/TRBV12-4
d_gene: NA
CDR3aa: CASSWGGADADTQYF
CDR3nt: TGTGCCAGCAGCTGGGGCGGGGCAGACGCAGATACGCAGTATTTT

j_gene: TRBJ2-1
abundance: once
v_gene: TRBV27
d_gene: TRBD1
CDR3aa: CASGRTGHYNEQFF
CDR3nt: TGTGCCAGCGGCCGGACAGGGCACTACAATGAGCAGTTCTTC

j_gene: TRBJ2-7
abundance: NA
v_gene: TRBV30
d_gene: TRBD1
CDR3aa: CAWSSGTGYYEQYF
CDR3nt: TGTGCCTGGAGTTCCGGGACAGGGTACTACGAGCAGTACTTC

j_gene: TRBJ1-1
abundance: NA
v_gene: TRBV12-3/TRBV12-4
d_gene: NA
CDR3aa: CASRTLRAGATNTEAFF
CDR3nt: TGTGCCAGCAGAACCCTCAGGGCGGGGGCGACCAACACTGAAGCTTTCTTT

j_gene: TRBJ1-4
abundance: NA
v_gene: TRBV5-5
d_gene: NA
CDR3aa: CASRPQPTNEKLFF
CDR3nt: TGTGCCAGCAGGCCCCAACCGACTAATGAAAAACTGTTTTTT

j_gene: TRBJ2-1
abundance: NA
v_gene: TRBV7-3
d_gene: TRBD1
CDR3aa: CASSMTGGENEQFF
CDR3nt: TGTGCCAGCAGCATGACAGGGGGAGAGAATGAGCAGTTCTTC

j_gene: TRBJ2-3
abundance: few
v_gene: TRBV14
d_gene: NA
CDR3aa: CASSARVELTDTQYF
CDR3nt: TGTGCCAGCAGCGCCCGTGTCGAGCTCACAGATACGCAGTATTTT

j_gene: TRBJ1-2
abundance: NA
v_gene: TRBV4-3
d_gene: NA
CDR3aa: CASSQDRRQPNYGYTF
CDR3nt: TGCGCCAGCAGCCAAGATCGACGTCAGCCTAACTATGGCTACACCTTC